Listed below are T cell receptor beta chains from one sample, sequenced in a study of metastatic and nonmetastatic thyroid tumors. TCRdb re-called clones via MiXCR from the PCR reads. The sample lists about 40,000 clones, roughly a sixth occurring once. The sequenced material came from tumor tissue. The source of these receptors is a female donor with papillary thyroid cancer or a benign thyroid nodule (not recorded which). Some clones in this sample may be carry-over from other donors' samples. Both conserved end residues are part of each CDR3.

v_gene,CDR3aa
TRBV29-1,CSVDLGLAVTDTQYF
TRBV7-2,CASSLPGQDTGELFF
TRBV20-1,CSATRGAGVGDEQFF
TRBV6-4,CASTKHTTDKRTEVNGELFF
TRBV6-2/TRBV6-3,CASRGTSEYNEQFF
TRBV5-1,CASSQSGRGSYEQYF
TRBV5-1,CASSQGAGNTEAFF
TRBV2,CASRSPSGPANYEQYF
TRBV19,CASSIKGSGIYNEQFF
TRBV7-2,CASSTYNTEAFF
TRBV12-3/TRBV12-4,CASSWGGPDTQYF
TRBV3-1,CASSQDAQGSQPQHF
TRBV5-4,CASSLGLGRTSYNEQFF
TRBV2,CASSELDTPIKLFF
TRBV9,CASSVAPQGGELFF
TRBV11-3,CASSFPGQGLSYEQYF
TRBV24-1,CATSDSAFYEQYF
TRBV7-9,CASTSRDNYNGQFF
TRBV3-1,CASSQDTASGSYEQYF
TRBV4-3,CASSQDGTSGSIYNEQFF
TRBV11-2,CASSLDSGGLGNEQYF
TRBV19,CASREGVGELFF
TRBV5-6,CASSLDPRNSPLHF
TRBV7-3,CASSLKVNTEAFF
TRBV5-1,CASSSTLGGTGETQYF
TRBV6-1,CASNLGMDSLYEQYF
TRBV6-1,CASSEGYGARGFGEKLFF
TRBV6-6,CASSYPDDNEQFF